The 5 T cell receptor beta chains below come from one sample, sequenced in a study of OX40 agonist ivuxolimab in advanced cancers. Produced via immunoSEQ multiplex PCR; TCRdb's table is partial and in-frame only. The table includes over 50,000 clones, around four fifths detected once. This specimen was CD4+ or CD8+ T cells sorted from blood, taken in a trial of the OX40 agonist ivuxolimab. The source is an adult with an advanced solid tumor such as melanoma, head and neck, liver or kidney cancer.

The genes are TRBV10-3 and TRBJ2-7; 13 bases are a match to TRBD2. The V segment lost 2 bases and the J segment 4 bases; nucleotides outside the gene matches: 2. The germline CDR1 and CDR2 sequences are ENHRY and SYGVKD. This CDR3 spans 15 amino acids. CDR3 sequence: CAISEGTSGEYEQYF. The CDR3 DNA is TGTGCCATCAGTGAGGGGACTAGCGGGGAGTACGAGCAGTACTTC.

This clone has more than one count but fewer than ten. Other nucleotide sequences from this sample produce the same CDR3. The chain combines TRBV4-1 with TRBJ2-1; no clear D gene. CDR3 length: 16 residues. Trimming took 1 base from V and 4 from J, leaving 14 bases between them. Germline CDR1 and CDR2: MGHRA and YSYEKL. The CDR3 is CASSQVNMVSYNEQFF. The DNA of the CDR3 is TGCGCCAGCAGCCAAGTTAACATGGTGTCGTACAATGAGCAGTTCTTC.

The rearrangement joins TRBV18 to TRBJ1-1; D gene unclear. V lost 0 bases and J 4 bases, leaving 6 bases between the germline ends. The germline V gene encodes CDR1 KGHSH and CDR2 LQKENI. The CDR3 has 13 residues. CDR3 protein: CASSPPWRTEAFF. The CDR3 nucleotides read TGTGCCAGCTCACCACCTTGGCGCACTGAAGCTTTCTTT.

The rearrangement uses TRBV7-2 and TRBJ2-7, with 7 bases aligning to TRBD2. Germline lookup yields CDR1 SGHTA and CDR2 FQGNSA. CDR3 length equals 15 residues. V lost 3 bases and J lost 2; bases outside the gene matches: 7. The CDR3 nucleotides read TGTGCCAGCAGCTTGGGGCTAGCGGAGGCCTACGAGCAGTACTTC. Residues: CASSLGLAEAYEQYF.

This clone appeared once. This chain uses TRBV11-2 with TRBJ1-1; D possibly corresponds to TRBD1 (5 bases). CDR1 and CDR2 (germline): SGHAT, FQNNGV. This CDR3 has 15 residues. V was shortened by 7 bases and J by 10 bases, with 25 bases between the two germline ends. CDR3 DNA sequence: TGTGCCAGCACCCCCCGCCCGGGGGGGACTGGGGCAGCTTTCTTT. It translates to CASTPRPGGTGAAFF.